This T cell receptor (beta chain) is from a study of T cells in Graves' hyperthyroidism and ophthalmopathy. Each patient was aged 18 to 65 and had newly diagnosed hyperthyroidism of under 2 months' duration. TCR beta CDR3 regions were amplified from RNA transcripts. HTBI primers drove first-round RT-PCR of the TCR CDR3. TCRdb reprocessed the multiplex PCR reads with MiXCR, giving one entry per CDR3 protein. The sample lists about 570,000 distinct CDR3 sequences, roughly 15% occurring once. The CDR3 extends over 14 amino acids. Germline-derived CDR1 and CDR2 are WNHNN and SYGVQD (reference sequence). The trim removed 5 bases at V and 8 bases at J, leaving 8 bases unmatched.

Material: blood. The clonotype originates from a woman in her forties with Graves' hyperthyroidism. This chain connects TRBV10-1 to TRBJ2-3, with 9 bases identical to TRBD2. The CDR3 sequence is CASSLLAGDGTQYF. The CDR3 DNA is TGCGCCAGCAGTTTATTAGCGGGAGACGGTACGCAGTATTTT.